Listed here is a single T cell receptor (beta chain). It lacks a known antigen. The record has no base qualities; no much larger clone is one base away. Enrolling through a virtual design, the prospective study's participants ranged in age from roughly 18 to 90 years and lived across more than 20 United States geographic areas. Cohort assignment in the prospective study relied on participant-reported clinical history from a screening survey and a study questionnaire. Recovered participants in ImmuneRACE Cohort 3 were defined by two consecutive negative NP/OP PCR tests, clearance by a healthcare professional, or resolution of symptoms. In the prospective study, mobile phlebotomists collected whole blood, serum and a nasopharyngeal or oropharyngeal swab from each participant. Participants in the prospective study had the option to provide additional blood draws and questionnaires over a roughly 2-month period. Blood samples from the prospective study were shipped frozen or at room temperature prior to DNA extraction.

The sample belongs to a study of blood T cell repertoires in COVID-19 (dated by TCRdb to 2020 to 2021). About the investigation overall: Samples from collaborators originated in the United States, Italy and Spain and spanned both the acute and convalescent phases of COVID-19. Samples came from the ongoing ImmuneRACE study (first 160 participants) plus 1,254 subjects from 6 global collaborators. Sample metadata almost always included a de-identified subject ID, COVID-19 status, age in years and sex. The prospective study material was composed of cDNA or gDNA derived from T cells, B-cell-depleted T cells, or PBMCs. HLA class I and class II types, where available, came from metadata supplied by the sample provider rather than from assay-based typing. The repertoires were made available in a free public database intended to serve as a resource for research on the immune response to SARS-CoV-2. The dataset comprised deeply sampled blood TCRbeta repertoires from subjects exposed to, actively infected with, or recovered from COVID-19.

Reading the germline V gene gives CDR1 SGHDT and CDR2 YYEEEE. The CDR3 measures 14 amino acids from cysteine to phenylalanine. Solely the CDR3 DNA is kept, with 42 bases framed from the first base. Trimming removed 4 bases from V and 4 bases from J; the gene matches leave 5 bases unexplained. Beyond this particular receptor, the publication reports: Clinical and demographic metadata were provided uncurated, with the amount varying by source and participant.

TCRbeta CDR3 regions were amplified from genomic DNA using the immunoSEQ Assay, a bias-controlled multiplex PCR. Regarding the original processing steps: The number of nucleated cells in each sample was estimated by amplification of reference gene primers within the assay. To quantify the absolute abundance of each unique TCRbeta CDR3 rearrangement, sequence reads were collapsed and filtered. For each sample, productive Simpson clonality was calculated by taking the square root of Simpson's diversity index across productive rearrangements. The source is immuneACCESS, and TCRdb retained only in-frame sequences with V and J called. Part of the clones is not carried over; for the studies checked, unresolved V genes explain less than half of this, and the remainder is unexplained. V and J calls and clone size come straight from that table; D and trimming were deduced from the DNA. The sample has some 290,000 clones on record, about nine tenths of them singletons. The ten biggest clones cover roughly a tenth of the sample.

This TCR was sampled from a woman in her twenties or thirties who had recovered from COVID-19. The receptor chain draws on TRBV5-6 and TRBJ2-7, and 10 junctional nucleotides match TRBD1. Input material: PBMCs or T cells enriched from blood (not recorded which). The base sequence is TGTGCCAGCAGCCCCGGGACAGGGGCTTACGAGCAGTACTTC. This is translated as CASSPGTGAYEQYF.